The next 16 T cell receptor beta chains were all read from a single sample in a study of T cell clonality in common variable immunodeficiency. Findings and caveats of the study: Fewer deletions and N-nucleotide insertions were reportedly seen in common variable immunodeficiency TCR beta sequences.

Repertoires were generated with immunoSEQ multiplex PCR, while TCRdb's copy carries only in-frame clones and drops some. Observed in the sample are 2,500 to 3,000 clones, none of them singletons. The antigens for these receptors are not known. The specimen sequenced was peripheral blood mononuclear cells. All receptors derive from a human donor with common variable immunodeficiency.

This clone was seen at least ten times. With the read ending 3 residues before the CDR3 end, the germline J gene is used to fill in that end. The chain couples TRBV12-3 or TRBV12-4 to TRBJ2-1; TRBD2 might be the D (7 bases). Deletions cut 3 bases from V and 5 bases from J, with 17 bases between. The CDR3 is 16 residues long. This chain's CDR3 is CASSFAGRGSHNEQFF. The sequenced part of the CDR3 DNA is TGTGCCAGCAGTTTCGCAGGGAGGGGGTCACACAATGAG.

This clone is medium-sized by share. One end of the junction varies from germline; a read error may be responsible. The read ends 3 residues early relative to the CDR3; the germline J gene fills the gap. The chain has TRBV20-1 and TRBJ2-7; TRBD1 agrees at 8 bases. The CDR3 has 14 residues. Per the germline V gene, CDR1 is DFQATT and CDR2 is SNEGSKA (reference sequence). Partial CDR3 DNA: TGCAGTGCTAGGTTAGGACAGGGCTCCAACGAG. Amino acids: CSARLGQGSNE. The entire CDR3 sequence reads CSARLGQGSNEQYF.

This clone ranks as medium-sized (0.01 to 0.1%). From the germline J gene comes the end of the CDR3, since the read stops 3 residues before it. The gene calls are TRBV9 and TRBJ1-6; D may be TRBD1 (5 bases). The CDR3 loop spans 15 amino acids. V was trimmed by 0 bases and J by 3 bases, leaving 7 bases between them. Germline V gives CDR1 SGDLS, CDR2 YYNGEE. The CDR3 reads CASSVGDSYNSPLHF. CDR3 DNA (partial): TGTGCCAGCAGCGTAGGCGACAGCTATAATTCACCC.

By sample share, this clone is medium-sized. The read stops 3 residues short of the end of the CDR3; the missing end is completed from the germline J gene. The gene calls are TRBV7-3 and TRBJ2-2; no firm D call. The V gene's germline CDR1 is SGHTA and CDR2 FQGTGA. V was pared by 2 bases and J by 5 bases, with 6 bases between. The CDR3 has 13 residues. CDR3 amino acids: CASSLRTTGELFF. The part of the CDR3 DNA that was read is TGTGCCAGCAGCTTACGTACTACCGGGGAG.

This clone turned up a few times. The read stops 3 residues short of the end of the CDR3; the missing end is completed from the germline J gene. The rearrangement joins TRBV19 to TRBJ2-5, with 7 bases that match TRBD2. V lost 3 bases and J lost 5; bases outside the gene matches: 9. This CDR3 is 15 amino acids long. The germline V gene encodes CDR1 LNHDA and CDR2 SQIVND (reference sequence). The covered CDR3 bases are TGTGCCAGTAGTATTGGACTAGTTCGCCGGGAGACC. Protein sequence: CASSIGLVRRET. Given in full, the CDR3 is CASSIGLVRRETQYF.

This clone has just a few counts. The sequenced CDR3 bases are TGCAGTGCTACCTACCGGGACACCTTCTACGAG. This encodes CSATYRDTFYE. The full CDR3 is CSATYRDTFYEQYF. The rearrangement joins TRBV20-1 to TRBJ2-7, with D tentatively TRBD1 (6 bases). The CDR3 goes on 3 residues after the read ends, and that part is filled in from the germline J gene. The V end lost 4 bases, the J end lost 3 bases, and 16 bases lay between the germline ends. The CDR3 loop spans 14 amino acids. Germline lookup yields CDR1 DFQATT and CDR2 SNEGSKA (reference sequence).

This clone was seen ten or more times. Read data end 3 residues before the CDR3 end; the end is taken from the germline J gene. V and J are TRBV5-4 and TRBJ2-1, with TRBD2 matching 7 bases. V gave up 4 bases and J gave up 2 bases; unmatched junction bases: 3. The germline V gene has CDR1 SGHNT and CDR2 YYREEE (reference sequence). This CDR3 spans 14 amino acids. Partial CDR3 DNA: TGTGCCAGCAGCACCGGGACTACCTACAATGAG. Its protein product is CASSTGTTYNE. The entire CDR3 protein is CASSTGTTYNEQFF. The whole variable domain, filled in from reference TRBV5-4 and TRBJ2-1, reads ETGVTQSPTHLIKTRGQQVTLRCSSQSGHNTVSWYQQALGQGPQFIFQYYREEENGRGNFPPRFSGLQFPNYSSELNVNALELDDSALYLCASSTGTTYNEQFFGPGTRLTVL.

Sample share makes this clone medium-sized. The CDR3 DNA, read in part, is TGTGCCAGCAAGCAGGGGGATCACGGGGAG. It translates to CASKQGDHGE. The complete CDR3 sequence is CASKQGDHGELFF. The chain couples TRBV6-4 to TRBJ2-2, with 7 positions matching TRBD1. The read is 3 residues too short to cover the CDR3 end, so that end is filled in from the germline J gene. Losses at the gene ends were 7 bases for V and 7 bases for J; bases not matched to a gene: 6. This CDR3 has 13 residues. Germline CDR1 MRHNA, CDR2 SNTAGT.

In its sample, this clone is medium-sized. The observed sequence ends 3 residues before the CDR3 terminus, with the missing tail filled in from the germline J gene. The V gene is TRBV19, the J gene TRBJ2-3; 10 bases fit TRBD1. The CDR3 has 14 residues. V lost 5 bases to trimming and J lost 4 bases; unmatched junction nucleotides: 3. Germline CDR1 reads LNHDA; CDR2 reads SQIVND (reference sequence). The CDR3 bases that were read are TGTGCCAGTAGTCCTGGACAGGGGGCAGATACG. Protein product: CASSPGQGADT. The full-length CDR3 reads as CASSPGQGADTQYF.

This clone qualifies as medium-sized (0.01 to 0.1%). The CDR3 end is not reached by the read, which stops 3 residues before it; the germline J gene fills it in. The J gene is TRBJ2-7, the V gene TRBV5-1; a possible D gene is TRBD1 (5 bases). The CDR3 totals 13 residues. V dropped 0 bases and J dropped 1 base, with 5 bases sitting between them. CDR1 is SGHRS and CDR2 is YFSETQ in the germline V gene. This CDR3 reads CASSLDRSYEQYF. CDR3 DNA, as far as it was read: TGCGCCAGCAGCTTGGACAGGTCCTACGAG.

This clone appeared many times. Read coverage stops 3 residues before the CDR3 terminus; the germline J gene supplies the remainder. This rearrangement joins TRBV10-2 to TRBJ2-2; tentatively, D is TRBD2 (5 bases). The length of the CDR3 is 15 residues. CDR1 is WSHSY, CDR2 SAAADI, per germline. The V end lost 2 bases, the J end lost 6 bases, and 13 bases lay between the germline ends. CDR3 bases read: TGCGCCAGCAGTGAGGTTCCGGGGATATCCGGGGAG. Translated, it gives CASSEVPGISGE. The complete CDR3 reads CASSEVPGISGELFF.

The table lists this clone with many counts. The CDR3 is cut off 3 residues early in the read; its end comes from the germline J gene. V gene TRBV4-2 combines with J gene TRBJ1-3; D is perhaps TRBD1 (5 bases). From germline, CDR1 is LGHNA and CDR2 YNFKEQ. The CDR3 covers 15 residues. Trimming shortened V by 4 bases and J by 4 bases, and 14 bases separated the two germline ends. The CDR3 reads CASSPQGSGGNTIYF. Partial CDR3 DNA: TGTGCCAGCAGCCCGCAGGGTTCAGGGGGAAACACC.

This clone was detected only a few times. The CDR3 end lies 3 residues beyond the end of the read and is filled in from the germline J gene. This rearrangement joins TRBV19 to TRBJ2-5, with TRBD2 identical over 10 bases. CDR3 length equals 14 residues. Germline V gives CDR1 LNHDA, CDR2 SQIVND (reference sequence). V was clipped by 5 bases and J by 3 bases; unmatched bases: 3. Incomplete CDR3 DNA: TGTGCCAGTAGTGTAGGACTAGCGGAAGAGACC. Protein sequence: CASSVGLAEET. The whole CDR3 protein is CASSVGLAEETQYF.

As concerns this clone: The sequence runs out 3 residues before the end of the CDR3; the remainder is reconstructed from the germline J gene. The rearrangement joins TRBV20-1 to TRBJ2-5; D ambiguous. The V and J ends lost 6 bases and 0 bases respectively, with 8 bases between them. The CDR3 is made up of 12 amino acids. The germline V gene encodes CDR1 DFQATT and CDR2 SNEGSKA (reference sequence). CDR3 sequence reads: CSAPRNQETQYF. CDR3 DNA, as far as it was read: TGCAGTGCCCCTAGAAACCAAGAGACC.

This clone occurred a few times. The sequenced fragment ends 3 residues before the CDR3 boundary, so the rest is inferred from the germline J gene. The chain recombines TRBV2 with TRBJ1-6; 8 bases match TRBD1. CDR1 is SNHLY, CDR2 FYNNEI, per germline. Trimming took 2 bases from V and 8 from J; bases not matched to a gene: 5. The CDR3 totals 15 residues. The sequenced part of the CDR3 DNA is TGTGCCAGCAGTGAAAGGACAGGGCGTTATTCACCC. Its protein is CASSERTGRYSP. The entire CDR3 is CASSERTGRYSPLHF.

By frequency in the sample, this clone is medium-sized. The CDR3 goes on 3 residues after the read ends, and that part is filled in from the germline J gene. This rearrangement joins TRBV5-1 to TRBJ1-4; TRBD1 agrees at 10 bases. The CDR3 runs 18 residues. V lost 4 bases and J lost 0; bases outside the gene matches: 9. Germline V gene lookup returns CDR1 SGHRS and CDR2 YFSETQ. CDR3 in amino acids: CASSLIGTGVATNEKLFF. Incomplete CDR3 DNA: TGCGCCAGCAGCCTCATCGGGACAGGGGTTGCAACTAATGAAAAA.